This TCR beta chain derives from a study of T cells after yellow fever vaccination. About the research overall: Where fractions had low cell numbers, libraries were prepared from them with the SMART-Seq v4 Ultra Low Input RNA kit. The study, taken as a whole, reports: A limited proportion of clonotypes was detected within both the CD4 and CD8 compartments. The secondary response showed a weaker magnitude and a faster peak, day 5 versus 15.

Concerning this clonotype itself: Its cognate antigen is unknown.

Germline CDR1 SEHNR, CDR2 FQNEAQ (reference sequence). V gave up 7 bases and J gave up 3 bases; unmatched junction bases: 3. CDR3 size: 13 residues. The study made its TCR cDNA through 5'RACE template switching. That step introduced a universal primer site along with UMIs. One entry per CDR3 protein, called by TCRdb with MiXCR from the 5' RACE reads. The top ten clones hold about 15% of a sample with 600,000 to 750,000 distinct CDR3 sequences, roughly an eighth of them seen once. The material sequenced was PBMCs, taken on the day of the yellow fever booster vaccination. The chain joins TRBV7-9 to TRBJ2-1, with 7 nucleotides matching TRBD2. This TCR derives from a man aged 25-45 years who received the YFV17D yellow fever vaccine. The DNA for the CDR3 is TGTGCCAGCAACATAGCGGGCTACAATGAGCAGTTCTTC. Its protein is CASNIAGYNEQFF.